The rows below give T cell receptor beta chains drawn from one sample of a study of shared T cell receptors in the human thymus. Only in-frame clones appear in the TCRdb table, and some are missing; sequencing was by immunoSEQ multiplex PCR. Here the sample spans some 700,000 clones, approximately 85% being singletons. These same data were also listed under a study on human thymus T cells.

Sequencing was carried out using thymocytes. The receptors stem from a girl in the first two years of life with a congenital heart defect. Both conserved end residues are part of each CDR3. A D gene is named only where the DNA matches it firmly. Clone size is given for some rows only: seen once, a few or many times, or a class if the clone is expanded.

D,J,size,V,DNA,CDR3
NA,TRBJ1-3,NA,TRBV19,TGTGCCAGTAGTATCGGACACTCACTAACCTCCTCTGGAAACACCATATATTTT,CASSIGHSLTSSGNTIYF
NA,TRBJ2-5,NA,TRBV18,TGTGCCAGCTCACCGTATGACTACACCAACCAGGAGACCCAGTACTTC,CASSPYDYTNQETQYF
TRBD2,TRBJ2-7,few,TRBV7-3,TGTGCCAGCAGCCCTGGGGGGGAACGGTACGAGCAGTACTTC,CASSPGGERYEQYF
NA,TRBJ1-1,NA,TRBV7-9,TGTGCCAGCAGCTTATTAGGTGGACTCACTGAAGCTTTCTTT,CASSLLGGLTEAFF
NA,TRBJ2-3,once,TRBV15,TGTGCCACCAGCAGAGATCCAAATCCAGGTTCGACAGATACGCAGTATTTT,CATSRDPNPGSTDTQYF
TRBD1,TRBJ1-2,NA,TRBV14,TGTGCCAGCAGCCAAGGAATCCCGGGACAGAGGAACTATGGCTACACCTTC,CASSQGIPGQRNYGYTF
TRBD1,TRBJ2-1,few,TRBV7-9,TGTGCCACCCAGGGACAGGGGTCCCACAATGAGCAGTTCTTC,CATQGQGSHNEQFF
TRBD1,TRBJ1-2,NA,TRBV27,TGTGCCAGCAGGCAGGACAGGGCCCAACATGGCTACACCTTC,CASRQDRAQHGYTF
NA,TRBJ1-6,NA,TRBV5-1,TGCGCCAGCAGCTTCGGACAGAAGGCTAATTCACCCCTCCACTTT,CASSFGQKANSPLHF
NA,TRBJ2-2,NA,TRBV10-3,TGTGCCATCAAGGCCAGGGGACCGCCCGGGGAGCTGTTTTTT,CAIKARGPPGELFF
TRBD2,TRBJ2-5,NA,TRBV7-9,TGTGCCAGCAGCCCCGGGACTAGCGGGGGGCTGTTCCCAAAAGAGACCCAGTACTTC,CASSPGTSGGLFPKETQYF
NA,TRBJ1-2,NA,TRBV28,TGTGCCAGCAGCCCGACAGCGACCTATGGCTACACCTTC,CASSPTATYGYTF
NA,TRBJ2-5,few,TRBV7-2,TGTGCCAGCAGCCCAAGCCGCGGGGGCCTCCCACAAGAGACCCAGTACTTC,CASSPSRGGLPQETQYF
NA,TRBJ2-7,few,TRBV27,TGTGCCAGCATGGGGGACACAGACTACGAGCAGTACTTC,CASMGDTDYEQYF
NA,TRBJ1-3,NA,TRBV6-5,TGTGCCAGCAGTTACCAGGGCTACTCTGGAAACACCATATATTTT,CASSYQGYSGNTIYF
NA,TRBJ1-6,NA,TRBV15,TGTGCCACCAGCAGAGATTGGGGGGAACGGAATTCACCCCTCCACTTT,CATSRDWGERNSPLHF
TRBD2,TRBJ2-1,NA,TRBV6-6,TGTGCCACCGCGGGGGGCCGCGATGAGCAGTTCTTC,CATAGGRDEQFF
NA,TRBJ1-6,NA,TRBV20-1,TGCGGCGCAGGGGAATCCCCACCCCTCCACTTT,CGAGESPPLHF
TRBD1,TRBJ1-6,NA,TRBV6-5,TGTGCCAGCAGTCCCGGGACAGGGCTTAATTCACCCCTCCACTTT,CASSPGTGLNSPLHF
TRBD2,TRBJ2-3,NA,TRBV7-8,TGTGCCAGCAGCTTCTCGCGGGGGGCCGGCACAGATACGCAGTATTTT,CASSFSRGAGTDTQYF
NA,TRBJ2-5,NA,TRBV5-1,TGCGCCAGCAGCTTGTCCAGCCAAGAGACCCAGTACTTC,CASSLSSQETQYF
TRBD1,TRBJ2-7,NA,TRBV7-2,TGTGCCAGCAGCTTAGGGGGGACAGGGCTAGGACCCGAGCAGTACTTC,CASSLGGTGLGPEQYF
TRBD1,TRBJ2-1,NA,TRBV7-6,TGTGCCAGCAGCCGTACCGGGACAGGGGACTACAATGAGCAGTTCTTC,CASSRTGTGDYNEQFF
TRBD1,TRBJ1-5,NA,TRBV10-3,TGTGCCATCAGTGATCAGGACAGGGGGCGTCTCGGCAATCAGCCCCAGCATTTT,CAISDQDRGRLGNQPQHF
NA,TRBJ1-2,few,TRBV27,TGTGCCAGCAGTTTTTCAGTCGAATCTAACTATGGCTACACCTTC,CASSFSVESNYGYTF
TRBD1,TRBJ2-6,few,TRBV7-8,TGTGCCAGCAGCTTCCGGACAGGGGGATTCTCTGGGGCCAACGTCCTGACTTTC,CASSFRTGGFSGANVLTF
NA,TRBJ1-2,NA,TRBV6-6,TGTGCCAGCAGTTACTTAGGGGGAAATGGCTACACCTTC,CASSYLGGNGYTF
NA,TRBJ1-1,NA,TRBV9,TGTGCCAGCAGCGTAGCTCCGGGGAAGGAGGGAGCTTTCTTT,CASSVAPGKEGAFF
TRBD1,TRBJ1-6,NA,TRBV6-5,TGTGCCAGCCTGGGACAGGGTAATTCACCCCTCCACTTT,CASLGQGNSPLHF
NA,TRBJ1-1,few,TRBV5-1,TGCGCCAGCAGCTCGTGGGGCCCGGGGGACTTAGAAACTGAAGCTTTCTTT,CASSSWGPGDLETEAFF
TRBD1,TRBJ1-1,few,TRBV11-2,TGTGCCAGCAGCTTATCCTGGACAGGCTCGGGGAACACTGAAGCTTTCTTT,CASSLSWTGSGNTEAFF
NA,TRBJ2-1,NA,TRBV5-1,TGCGCCAGCAGACATGATGAGACTCACAATGAGCAGTTCTTC,CASRHDETHNEQFF
TRBD1,TRBJ1-3,few,TRBV6-6,TGTGCCAGCAGACACAGGGGCTTCCCGATTAGAGACACCATATATTTT,CASRHRGFPIRDTIYF
NA,TRBJ2-7,NA,TRBV5-4,TGTGCCAGCAGCTCGGAGGACGGAGCCTACGAGCAGTACTTC,CASSSEDGAYEQYF
TRBD1,TRBJ1-2,NA,TRBV27,TGTGCCAGCAGTTTTAGCAGGGGGCGGTTAGACGGCTACACCTTC,CASSFSRGRLDGYTF
NA,TRBJ1-2,NA,TRBV30,TGTGCCTGGAGTGCCCTCGTGACCGCGGGCTATGGCTACACCTTC,CAWSALVTAGYGYTF
NA,TRBJ1-6,NA,TRBV13,TGTGCCAGCAGCTCCCTGGACAGCCATAATTCACCCCTCCACTTT,CASSSLDSHNSPLHF
NA,TRBJ2-7,NA,TRBV29-1,TGCAGCGTTGATAATGGGGGCCCCTTGTACGAGCAGTACTTC,CSVDNGGPLYEQYF
TRBD2,TRBJ2-7,NA,TRBV27,TGTGCCAGCAGACCAGCGGGAGCATCCCCCTACGAGCAGTACTTC,CASRPAGASPYEQYF
NA,TRBJ1-5,NA,TRBV30,TGTGCCTGGTCCCTGCGACAGGTTGACTATAGCAATCAGCCCCAGCATTTT,CAWSLRQVDYSNQPQHF
NA,TRBJ1-5,NA,TRBV12-5,TGTGCTAGTGGTTTGTCCTTCGCCAGGTATAGCAATCAGCCCCAGCATTTT,CASGLSFARYSNQPQHF
NA,TRBJ1-2,NA,TRBV9,TGTGCCAGCAGCGTTAGCGGGGGAGGATATGGCTACACCTTC,CASSVSGGGYGYTF
TRBD1,TRBJ2-7,NA,TRBV5-1,TGCGCCAGCAGCTCCGGGACAGCCTTCTCCTACGAGCAGTACTTC,CASSSGTAFSYEQYF
NA,TRBJ1-5,NA,TRBV7-2,TGTGCCAGCAGCTTAACCGGGCCTCGCGGGAGCAATCAGCCCCAGCATTTT,CASSLTGPRGSNQPQHF
NA,TRBJ1-2,NA,TRBV28,TGTGCCAGCAGCCCCCCGGGTCGGTCTGCTAACTATGGCTACACCTTC,CASSPPGRSANYGYTF
NA,TRBJ1-2,NA,TRBV6-6,TGTGCCAGCACCCTCGGCTATGGCTACACCTTC,CASTLGYGYTF
TRBD1,TRBJ1-5,NA,TRBV27,TGTGCCAGCAGTCCGCGGACAGGGGGTCAGCCCCAGCATTTT,CASSPRTGGQPQHF
TRBD1,TRBJ1-3,once,TRBV7-2,TGTGCCAGCAGCCCGGACAGGGGAAACACCATATATTTT,CASSPDRGNTIYF
TRBD1,TRBJ2-2,NA,TRBV19,TGTGCCAGTAGGAAAATACCGGGACAGGGGTATACCGGGGAGCTGTTTTTT,CASRKIPGQGYTGELFF
NA,TRBJ2-3,NA,TRBV6-1,TGTGCCAGCAAGCGCTCGAGAGGTGGTGCAGATACGCAGTATTTT,CASKRSRGGADTQYF
TRBD1,TRBJ2-7,once,TRBV15,TGTGCCACCAGCCCCTGGGACAGTACCTACGAGCAGTACTTC,CATSPWDSTYEQYF
TRBD2,TRBJ2-4,NA,TRBV5-1,TGCGCCAGCAGCTTGTTACTAGCGGGGGGGCGGAGCAAAAACATTCAGTACTTC,CASSLLLAGGRSKNIQYF
NA,TRBJ1-2,NA,TRBV6-6,TGTGCCAGCACCCCCGGTGGCAGGGGTCTGGGCTATGGCTACACCTTC,CASTPGGRGLGYGYTF
NA,TRBJ1-2,few,TRBV4-1,TGCGCCAGCAGCCAAGATGGTGAGGTGTTAGACTATGGCTACACCTTC,CASSQDGEVLDYGYTF
TRBD1,TRBJ1-2,NA,TRBV6-1,TGTGCCAGCAGTGAATTGGGCTTGGACAGGTACTATGGCTACACCTTC,CASSELGLDRYYGYTF
NA,TRBJ2-1,NA,TRBV7-6,TGTGCCAGCAGCTTAGTGCGGGGAGCAGTAAATGAGCAGTTCTTC,CASSLVRGAVNEQFF
TRBD1,TRBJ2-7,NA,TRBV7-6,TGTGCCAGCAGCTCCCTGGGACAGGGGTCCAACGAGCAGTACTTC,CASSSLGQGSNEQYF
NA,TRBJ2-3,NA,TRBV15,TGTGCCACCAGGAGGTTTCAACATAGAGATACGCAGTATTTT,CATRRFQHRDTQYF
NA,TRBJ1-3,NA,TRBV5-1,TGCGCCAGCAGCTTAACATCCGGCGGCACCATATATTTT,CASSLTSGGTIYF
NA,TRBJ1-5,NA,TRBV5-5,TGTGCCAGCAGTACACAGGGTTTTCATCAGCCCCAGCATTTT,CASSTQGFHQPQHF